This entry is about one T cell receptor beta chain. What it binds is not known. The data were obtained in a study of identical twins. Overall study findings and caveats: Beta out-of-frame sequences displayed a weaker excess of sharing between twins.

The CDR3 has 14 residues. The V end was cut by 0 bases, the J end by 8 bases, with 12 bases between. Germline V CDR1 and CDR2: SGHTA, FQGNSA. Donors were all healthy Caucasians. In TCRdb, the 5' RACE reads were re-called with MiXCR into one record per CDR3 protein. The sample lists hundreds of thousands of distinct CDR3 sequences, 15% to 20% occurring once. The same sample was also studied in work on T cells expressing NK-cell markers. That work adds: Researchers got TCR beta repertoires out of sorted CD3+CD56+NKG2C+, CD3+CD56+NKG2C- and CD3+CD56-NKG2C+ T cells.

The receptor comes from a woman younger than 35 in good health. V is TRBV7-2 and J is TRBJ2-3, with a possible D match to TRBD2 (5 bases). The sequencing input was PBMCs. The CDR3 spells CASSLAAQGGTQYF. As DNA, the CDR3 is TGTGCCAGCAGCTTAGCTGCGCAAGGAGGTACGCAGTATTTT.